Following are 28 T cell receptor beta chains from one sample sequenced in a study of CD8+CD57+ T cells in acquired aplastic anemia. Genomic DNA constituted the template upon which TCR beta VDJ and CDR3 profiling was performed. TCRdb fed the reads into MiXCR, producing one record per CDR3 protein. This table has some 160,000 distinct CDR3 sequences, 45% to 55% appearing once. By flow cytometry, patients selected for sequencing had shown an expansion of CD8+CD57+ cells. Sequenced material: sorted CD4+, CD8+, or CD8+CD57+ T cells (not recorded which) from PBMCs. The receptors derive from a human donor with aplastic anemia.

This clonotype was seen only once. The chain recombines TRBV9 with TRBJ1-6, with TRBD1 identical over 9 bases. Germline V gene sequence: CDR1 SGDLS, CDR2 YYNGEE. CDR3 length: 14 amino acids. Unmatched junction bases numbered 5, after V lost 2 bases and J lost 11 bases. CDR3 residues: CASSVVGTGTPLHF. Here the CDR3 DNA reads TGTGCCAGCAGCGTCGTGGGGACAGGGACACCCCTCCACTTT.

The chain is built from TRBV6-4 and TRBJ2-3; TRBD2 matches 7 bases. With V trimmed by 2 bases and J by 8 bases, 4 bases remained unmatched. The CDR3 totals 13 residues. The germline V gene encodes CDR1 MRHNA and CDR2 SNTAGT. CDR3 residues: CASSDTSEGTQYF. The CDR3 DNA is TGTGCCAGCAGTGACACTAGCGAGGGTACGCAGTATTTT.

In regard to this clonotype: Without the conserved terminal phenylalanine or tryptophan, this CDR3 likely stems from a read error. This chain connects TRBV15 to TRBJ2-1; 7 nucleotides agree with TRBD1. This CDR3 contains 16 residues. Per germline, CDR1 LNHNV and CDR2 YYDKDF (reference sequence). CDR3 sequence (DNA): TGTGCCACCAGCAGAGATTTAGGGGGCTCCTACAATGGGCAGTTCCTC. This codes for CATSRDLGGSYNGQFL.

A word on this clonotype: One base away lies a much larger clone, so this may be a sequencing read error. CDR3: CASSSPTRDTIYF. The CDR3 DNA is TGTGCCAGCAGCTCCCCCACACGAGACACCATATATTTT. This rearrangement joins TRBV12-3 or TRBV12-4 to TRBJ1-3; D is unresolved. Trimming took 6 bases from V and 8 from J, leaving 14 bases between them. The CDR3 length is 13 residues.

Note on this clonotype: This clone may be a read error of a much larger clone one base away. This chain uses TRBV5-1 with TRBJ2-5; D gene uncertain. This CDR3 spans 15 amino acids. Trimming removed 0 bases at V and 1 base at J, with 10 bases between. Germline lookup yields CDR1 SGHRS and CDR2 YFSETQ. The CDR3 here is CASSLGTGGQETQYF. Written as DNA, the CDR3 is TGCGCCAGCAGCTTGGGTACGGGCGGCCAAGAGACCCAGTACTTC. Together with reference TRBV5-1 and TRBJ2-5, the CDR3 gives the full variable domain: KAGVTQTPRYLIKTRGQQVTLSCSPISGHRSVSWYQQTPGQGLQFLFEYFSETQRNKGNFPGRFSGRQFSNSRSEMNVSTLELGDSALYLCASSLGTGGQETQYFGPGTRLLVL.

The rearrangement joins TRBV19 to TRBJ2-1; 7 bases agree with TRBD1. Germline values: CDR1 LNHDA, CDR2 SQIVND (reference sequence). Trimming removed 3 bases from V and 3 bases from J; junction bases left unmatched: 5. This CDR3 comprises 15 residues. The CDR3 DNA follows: TGTGCCAGTAGTATGAAGGGGGACAGCTACAATGAGCAGTTCTTC. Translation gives CASSMKGDSYNEQFF.

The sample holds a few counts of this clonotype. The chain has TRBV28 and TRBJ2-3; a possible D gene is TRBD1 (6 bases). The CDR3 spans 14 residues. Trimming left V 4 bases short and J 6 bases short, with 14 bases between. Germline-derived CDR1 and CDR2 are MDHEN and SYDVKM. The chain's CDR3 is CASSSPPGDDTQYF. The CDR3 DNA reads TGTGCCAGCAGTTCCCCCCCAGGGGACGATACGCAGTATTTT.

The CDR3 DNA reads as TGTGCCACTGGTGACAGGGCTTCCCCAGTTGGATTCGAGCAGTACTTC. Its protein product is CATGDRASPVGFEQYF. This chain connects TRBV15 to TRBJ2-7, with TRBD1 identical over 7 bases. The CDR3 is 16 amino acids. Germline V gives CDR1 LNHNV, CDR2 YYDKDF (reference sequence). V was clipped by 9 bases and J by 6 bases; unmatched bases: 20.

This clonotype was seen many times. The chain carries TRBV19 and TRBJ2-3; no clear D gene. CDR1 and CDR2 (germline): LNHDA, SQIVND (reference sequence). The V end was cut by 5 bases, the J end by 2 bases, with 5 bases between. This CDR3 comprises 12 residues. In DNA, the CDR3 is TGTGCCAGTAGTCGATCCACAGATACGCAGTATTTT. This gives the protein CASSRSTDTQYF.

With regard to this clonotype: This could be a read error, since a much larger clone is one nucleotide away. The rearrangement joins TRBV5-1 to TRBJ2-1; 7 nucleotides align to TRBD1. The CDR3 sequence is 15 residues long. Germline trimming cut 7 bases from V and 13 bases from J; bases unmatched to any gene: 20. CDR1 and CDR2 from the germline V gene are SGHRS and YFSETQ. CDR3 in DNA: TGCGCCAGCTACCTTAACACCGGGACAGCATATGCTCAGTTCTTC. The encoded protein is CASYLNTGTAYAQFF. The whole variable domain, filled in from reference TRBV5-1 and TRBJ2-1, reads KAGVTQTPRYLIKTRGQQVTLSCSPISGHRSVSWYQQTPGQGLQFLFEYFSETQRNKGNFPGRFSGRQFSNSRSEMNVSTLELGDSALYLCASYLNTGTAYAQFFGPGTRLTVL.

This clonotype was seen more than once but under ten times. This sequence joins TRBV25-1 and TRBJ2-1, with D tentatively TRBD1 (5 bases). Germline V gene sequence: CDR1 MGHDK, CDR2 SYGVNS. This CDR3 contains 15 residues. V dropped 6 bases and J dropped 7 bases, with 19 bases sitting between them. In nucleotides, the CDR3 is TGTGCCAGCAGCCTCTCTAGGGGCCTCTGGAATGAGCAGTTCTTC. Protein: CASSLSRGLWNEQFF.

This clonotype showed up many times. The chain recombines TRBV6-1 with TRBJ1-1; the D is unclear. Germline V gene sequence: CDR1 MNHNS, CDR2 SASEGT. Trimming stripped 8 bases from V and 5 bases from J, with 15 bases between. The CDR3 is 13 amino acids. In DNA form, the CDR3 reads TGTGCCAGCTTAATAGTCCCGGAGACTGAAGCTTTCTTT. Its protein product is CASLIVPETEAFF.

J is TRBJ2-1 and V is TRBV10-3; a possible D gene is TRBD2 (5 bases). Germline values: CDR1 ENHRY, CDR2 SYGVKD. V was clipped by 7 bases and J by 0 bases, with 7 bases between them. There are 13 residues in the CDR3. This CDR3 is CAIMGSSYNEQFF. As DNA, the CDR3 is TGTGCCATCATGGGGAGCTCCTACAATGAGCAGTTCTTC.

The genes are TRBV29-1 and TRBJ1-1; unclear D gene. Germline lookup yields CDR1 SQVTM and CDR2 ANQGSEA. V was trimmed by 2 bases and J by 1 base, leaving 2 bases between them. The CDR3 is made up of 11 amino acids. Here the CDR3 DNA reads TGCAGCGTTGAATCGAACACTGAAGCTTTCTTT. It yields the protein CSVESNTEAFF.

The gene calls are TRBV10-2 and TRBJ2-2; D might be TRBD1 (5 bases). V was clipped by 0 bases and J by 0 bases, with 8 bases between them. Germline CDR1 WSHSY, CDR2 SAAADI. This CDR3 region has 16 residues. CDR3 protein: CASSESWGPNTGELFF. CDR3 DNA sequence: TGCGCCAGCAGTGAGTCTTGGGGCCCGAACACCGGGGAGCTGTTTTTT.

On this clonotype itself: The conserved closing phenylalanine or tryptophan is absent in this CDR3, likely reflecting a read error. CDR3 coding DNA: TGTGCCTGGAGGGGATTGAACACTGAAGCTTTCCTT. Encoded protein: CAWRGLNTEAFL. The chain links TRBV11-2 to TRBJ1-1, with D perhaps matching TRBD1 (5 bases). V lost 11 bases and J 0 bases, leaving 10 bases between the germline ends. The CDR3 totals 12 residues. Per germline, CDR1 SGHAT and CDR2 FQNNGV.

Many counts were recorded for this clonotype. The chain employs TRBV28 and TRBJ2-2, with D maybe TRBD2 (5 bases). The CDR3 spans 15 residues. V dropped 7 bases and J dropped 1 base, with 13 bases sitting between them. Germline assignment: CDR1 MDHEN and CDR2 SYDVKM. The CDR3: CASKVAGVNTGELFF. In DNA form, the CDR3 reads TGTGCCAGCAAGGTGGCCGGGGTGAACACCGGGGAGCTGTTTTTT.

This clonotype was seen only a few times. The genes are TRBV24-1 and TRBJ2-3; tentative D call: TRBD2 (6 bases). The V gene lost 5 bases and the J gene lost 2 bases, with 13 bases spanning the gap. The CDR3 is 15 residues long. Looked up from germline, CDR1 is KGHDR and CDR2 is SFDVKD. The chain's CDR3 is CATSAMSGSTDTQYF. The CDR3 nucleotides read TGTGCCACCAGTGCCATGAGCGGGTCCACAGATACGCAGTATTTT.

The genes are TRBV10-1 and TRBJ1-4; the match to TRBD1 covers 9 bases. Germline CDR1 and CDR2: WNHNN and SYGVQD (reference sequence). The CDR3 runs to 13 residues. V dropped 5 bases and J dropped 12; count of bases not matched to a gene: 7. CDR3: CASSSGQGMELFF. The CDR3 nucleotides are TGCGCCAGCAGTTCGGGACAGGGAATGGAACTGTTTTTT.

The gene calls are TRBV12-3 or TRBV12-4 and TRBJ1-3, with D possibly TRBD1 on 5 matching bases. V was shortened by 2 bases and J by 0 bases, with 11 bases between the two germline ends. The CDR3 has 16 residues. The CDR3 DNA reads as TGTGCCAGCAGTTTATCGGGGCGCCGCTCTGGAAACACCATATATTTT. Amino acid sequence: CASSLSGRRSGNTIYF.

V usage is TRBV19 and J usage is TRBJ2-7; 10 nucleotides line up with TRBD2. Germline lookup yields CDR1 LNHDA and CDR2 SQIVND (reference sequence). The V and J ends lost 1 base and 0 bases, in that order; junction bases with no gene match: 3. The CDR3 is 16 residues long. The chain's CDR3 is CASSIGLAGDSYEQYF. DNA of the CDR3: TGTGCCAGTAGTATAGGTCTAGCGGGGGACTCCTACGAGCAGTACTTC.

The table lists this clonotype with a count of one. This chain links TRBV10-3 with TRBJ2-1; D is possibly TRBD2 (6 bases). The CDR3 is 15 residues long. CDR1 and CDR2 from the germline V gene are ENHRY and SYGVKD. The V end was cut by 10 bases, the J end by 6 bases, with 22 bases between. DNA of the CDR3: TGTGCCACCTCGGAGGGCGGCGGGTGTGGCAATGAGCAGTTCTTC. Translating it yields CATSEGGGCGNEQFF.

In nucleotides, the CDR3 is TGCAGTGCTAGGGTAACTAGCGGGGGGGGGACGGTGGAGACCCAGTACTTC. Protein product: CSARVTSGGGTVETQYF. The V gene is TRBV20-1, the J gene TRBJ2-5, with 13 bases aligning to TRBD2. Germline V CDR1 and CDR2: DFQATT, SNEGSKA (reference sequence). V dropped 3 bases and J dropped 5; count of bases not matched to a gene: 12. The CDR3 runs 17 residues.

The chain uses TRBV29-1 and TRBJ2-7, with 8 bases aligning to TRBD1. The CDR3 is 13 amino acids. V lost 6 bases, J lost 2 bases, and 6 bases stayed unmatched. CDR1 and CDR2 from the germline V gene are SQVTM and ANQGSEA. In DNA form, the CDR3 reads TGCAGCGTACCCGGGACAGGAGCCTACGAGCAGTACTTC. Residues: CSVPGTGAYEQYF.

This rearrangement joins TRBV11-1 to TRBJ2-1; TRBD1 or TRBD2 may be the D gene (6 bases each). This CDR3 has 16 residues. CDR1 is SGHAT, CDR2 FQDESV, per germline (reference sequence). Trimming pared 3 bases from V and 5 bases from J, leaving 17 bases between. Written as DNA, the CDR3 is TGTGCCAGCAGCTTGAGCGGGCAGGGGCTGAACAATGAGCAGTTCTTC. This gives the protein CASSLSGQGLNNEQFF.

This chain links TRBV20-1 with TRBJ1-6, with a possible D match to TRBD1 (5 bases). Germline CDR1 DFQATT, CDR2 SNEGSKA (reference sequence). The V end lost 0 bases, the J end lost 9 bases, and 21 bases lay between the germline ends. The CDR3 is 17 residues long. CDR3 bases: TGCAGTGCTAGAGATCCCACCGGAGTTCCTGGGGCTTCACCCCTCCACTTT. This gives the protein CSARDPTGVPGASPLHF.

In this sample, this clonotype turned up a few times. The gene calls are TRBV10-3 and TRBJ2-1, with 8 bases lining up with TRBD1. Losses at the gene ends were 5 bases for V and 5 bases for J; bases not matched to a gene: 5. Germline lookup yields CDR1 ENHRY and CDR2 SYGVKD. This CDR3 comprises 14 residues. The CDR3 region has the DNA TGTGCCATCAGTATGACAGGGGCGGACAATGAGCAGTTCTTC. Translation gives CAISMTGADNEQFF.

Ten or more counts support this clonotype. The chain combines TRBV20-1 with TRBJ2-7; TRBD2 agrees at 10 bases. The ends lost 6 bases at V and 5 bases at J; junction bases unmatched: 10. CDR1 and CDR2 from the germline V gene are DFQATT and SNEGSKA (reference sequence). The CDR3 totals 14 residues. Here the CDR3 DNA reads TGCAGTGCCGAACTCTCTAGCGGGAGCGACGAGCAGTACTTC. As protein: CSAELSSGSDEQYF.